This TCR beta chain was sequenced for a study of T cells in Graves' hyperthyroidism and ophthalmopathy. In patients aged 18 to 65, hyperthyroidism was newly diagnosed, with duration under 2 months. Uncontrolled infection, other autoimmune disease, pregnancy or lactation led to exclusion. The CDR3 covers 13 residues. Germline V gene lookup returns CDR1 LNHDA and CDR2 SQIVND (reference sequence). Trimming removed 3 bases from V and 0 bases from J, with 6 bases in between. TCR beta CDR3 sequences were amplified from RNA transcripts. A first-round RT-PCR of the TCR CDR3 used the HTBI primer set. TCRdb reanalysed the multiplex PCR reads using MiXCR and keeps one entry per CDR3 protein. The sample yields about 320,000 distinct CDR3 sequences, approximately 16% seen once.

This TCR came from a man younger than 40 with Graves' hyperthyroidism. The genes are TRBV19 and TRBJ2-7; D unresolved. Source material: blood. CDR3 bases: TGTGCCAGTAGTATCACCTACTCCTACGAGCAGTACTTC. Translated: CASSITYSYEQYF.